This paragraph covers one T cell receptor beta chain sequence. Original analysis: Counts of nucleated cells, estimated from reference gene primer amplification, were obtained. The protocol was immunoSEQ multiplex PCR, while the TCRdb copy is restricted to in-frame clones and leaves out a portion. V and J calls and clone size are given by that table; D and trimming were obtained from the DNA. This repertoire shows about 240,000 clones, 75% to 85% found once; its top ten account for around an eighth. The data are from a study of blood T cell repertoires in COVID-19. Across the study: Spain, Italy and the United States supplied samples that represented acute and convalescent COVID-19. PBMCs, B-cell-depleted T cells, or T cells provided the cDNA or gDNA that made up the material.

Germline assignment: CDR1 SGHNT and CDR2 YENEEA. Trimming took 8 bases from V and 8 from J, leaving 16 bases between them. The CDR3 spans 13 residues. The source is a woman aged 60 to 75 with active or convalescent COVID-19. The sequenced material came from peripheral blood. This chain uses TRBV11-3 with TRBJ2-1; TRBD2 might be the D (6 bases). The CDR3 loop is CASGLGEAYEQFF. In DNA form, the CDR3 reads TGTGCCAGCGGTCTGGGGGAGGCGTATGAGCAGTTCTTC.